These T cell receptor beta chains were read from a single sample in a study of blood T cell repertoires in COVID-19. Some clones are missing from TCRdb's copy, which holds only in-frame ones; the method was immunoSEQ multiplex PCR. The data contain around 210,000 clones, under 90% of them singletons. Sequenced: peripheral blood. The origin of the receptors is a woman older than 75 with COVID-19, enrolled during active disease. Both conserved end residues are part of each CDR3. The D gene is left open where the match is weak. Not every row has a clone size; where given, it reads once, few, many or a size class.

j_call v_call clone_size d_call cdr3_nt cdr3_aa
TRBJ2-5 TRBV3-1/TRBV3-2 . TRBD2 TGTGCCAGCAGCCTGACTAGCGGGGGAGAGTACTTC CASSLTSGGEYF
TRBJ2-7 TRBV7-9 few TRBD1 TGTGCCAGCAGCCCCCGGGACAGGTGGGTGCAGTACTTC CASSPRDRWVQYF
TRBJ1-2 TRBV28 . . TGTGCCAGCAGAGTCCAGGGGAACTATGGCTACACCTTC CASRVQGNYGYTF
TRBJ1-2 TRBV6-5 . . TGTGCCGGCCACGGGGGGCGTATTGGCTACACCTTC CAGHGGRIGYTF
TRBJ1-1 TRBV6-5 . . TGTGCCAGCAGAATTATGGTCGGGATCACTGAAGCTTTCTTT CASRIMVGITEAFF
TRBJ2-3 TRBV10-3 few TRBD1 TGTGCCATCAGGCGGACAGGAGCGACAGATACGCAGTATTTT CAIRRTGATDTQYF
TRBJ1-5 TRBV7-2 . . TGTGCCAGCAGCTATAAGGGGGTCGGCCAGCCCCAGCATTTT CASSYKGVGQPQHF
TRBJ1-5 TRBV28 . TRBD1 TGTGCCAGCAGGATGACAGGGACGAGCAATCAGCCCCAGCATTTT CASRMTGTSNQPQHF
TRBJ2-1 TRBV23-1 . TRBD1 TGCGCCAGCAGTCCGCTAGGACAGGCCCCCCGATACAATGAGCAGTTCTTC CASSPLGQAPRYNEQFF
TRBJ1-4 TRBV10-2 few TRBD1 TGCGCCAGCAGTGAGCCACTGACAGGGGGTAATGAAAAACTGTTTTTT CASSEPLTGGNEKLFF
TRBJ2-3 TRBV18 . . TGTGCCAGCTCACCACCTCTGGATACGCAGTATTTT CASSPPLDTQYF
TRBJ2-5 TRBV6-5 . TRBD1 TGTGCCAGCAGTTCAGGACAGGAAACAGAGACCCAGTACTTC CASSSGQETETQYF
TRBJ1-5 TRBV6-5 . . TGTGCCAGCAGGTACCAGAGCAATCAGCCCCAGCATTTT CASRYQSNQPQHF
TRBJ2-1 TRBV19 . . TGTGCCAGTCGGGACTCCTACAATGAGCAGTTCTTC CASRDSYNEQFF
TRBJ1-5 TRBV5-1 once . TGCGCCAGCAGCTTGGCGTCAGGCTACCAGCCCCAGCATTTT CASSLASGYQPQHF
TRBJ2-3 TRBV6-5 once . TGTGCCAGCAGACCCCCGACTAGCACAGATACGCAGTATTTT CASRPPTSTDTQYF
TRBJ1-6 TRBV11-1 few . TGTGCCAGCAGCTTGCAGGGGTGGGATTCACCCCTCCACTTT CASSLQGWDSPLHF
TRBJ1-5 TRBV19 . . TGTGCCAGTACCCCCCAATCCAGGGACAATCAGCCCCAGCATTTT CASTPQSRDNQPQHF
TRBJ1-5 TRBV4-1 . . TGCGCCAGCAGCCAAGTGGAGGGTTTGAATCAGCCCCAGCATTTT CASSQVEGLNQPQHF
TRBJ1-1 TRBV7-3 . . TGTGCCAGCAGCTTAAGGGGCCTAAACACTGAAGCTTTCTTT CASSLRGLNTEAFF
TRBJ1-1 TRBV12-3/TRBV12-4 . . TGTGCCACTACACGGGAGAAGAACACTGAAGCTTTCTTT CATTREKNTEAFF
TRBJ1-2 TRBV12-3/TRBV12-4 . . TGTGCCAGCAGACCAACAGGGAACTATGGCTACACCTTC CASRPTGNYGYTF
TRBJ1-1 TRBV15 . . TGTGCCACCAGCAGAGATGGGGGGGCGCGAAACACTGAAGCTTTCTTT CATSRDGGARNTEAFF
TRBJ2-1 TRBV7-2 . . TGTGCCAGCAGCTTATTGCGGTCCCGAGAGAATGAGCAGTTCTTC CASSLLRSRENEQFF
TRBJ2-3 TRBV5-1 . . TGCGCCAGCAGCCTGATCGGGGATACGCAGTATTTT CASSLIGDTQYF